The entry below gives a single T cell receptor (beta chain) sequence along with its context. The length of the CDR3 is 13 residues. TCRdb processed the 5' RACE reads again and assigns one entry to each CDR3 protein, with no DNA. This specimen shows almost 450,000 distinct CDR3 sequences; the ten leading clones hold 7.3%. The data were taken from a study of T cells expressing NK-cell markers. The TCR originated in a woman between 18 and 69 years old in good health. Sequencing was performed on blood T cells: a sorted CD56 or NKG2C T cell subset, CD4+ or CD8+ T cells, or bulk PBMC T cells (not recorded which). This chain links TRBV12-3 or TRBV12-4 with TRBJ2-3. The CDR3 spells CASSLNEEDTQYF.